This TCR beta chain was documented in a study of post-analysis software for immune sequencing data (dated by TCRdb to the mid-2010s). The study in broad terms: Relapsing-remitting, secondary progressive and progressive-relapsing multiple sclerosis were recorded as disease courses, and subtype annotation was lacking for some patients. Patient repertoires were compared against about a dozen previously published healthy control repertoires from donors aged roughly 6 to 26 years. A subset of samples was prepared in parallel using single-end sample barcoding, then pooled and co-amplified after Illumina adapter ligation. The paper as a whole reports these results and caveats: Compared with controls, multiple sclerosis patients had significantly lower normalized Chao1 diversity, a finding suggesting substantial peripheral T-cell clonal expansion. Patients showed significantly higher frequencies than controls for about 5 TRBV segments, among them TRBV5-6, TRBV5-1 and TRBV20-1. The control group was slightly older than the multiple sclerosis patient group. Strong co-clustering of samples prepared in the same batch was shown by direct clustering with F measure, prompting a batch-effect correction.

Library generation was performed with PCR. The sequencing machine was an Illumina HiSeq 2500. Unique molecular identifiers were incorporated into TCR beta cDNA libraries to reduce PCR and sequencing biases. Per 1 to 10 million input T cells, 500,000 or so cDNA molecules were obtained, such that each molecule approximated one T cell. The patient libraries were prepared and sequenced with the same protocol used for the earlier healthy control dataset. Within a given batch, samples were prepared together, multiplexed and sequenced on the same HiSeq lane. The published analysis was carried out like this. Raw barcoded reads were processed with MIGEC, and single-read molecular identifier groups were discarded before consensus assembly and CDR3 extraction. VDJtools was used for post-analysis of the clonotype tables, and diversity was normalized by down-sampling every dataset to the size of the smallest sample. In repertoire overlap clustering, CDR3 amino acid sequences, but not nucleotide sequences, were matched to correct batch-related cross-sample contamination. TCRdb passed the public sequencing reads through fastp at Q25 and MiXCR, retaining productive beta sequences. CDR3 protein sequences are deduplicated, and each keeps its most common genes and DNA. V and J calls and clone size were set by TCRdb, not the authors. The sample has about 160,000 distinct CDR3 sequences on record, about 34% of them singletons. 25% to 35% of the sample rests with the top ten.

A few counts support this clonotype. What antigen it recognizes has not been identified. No base qualities exist here, and no much larger clone lies one base off it. The CDR3 runs 15 residues from the cysteine to the phenylalanine. The kept DNA is CDR3 alone, 45 bases in frame from the first base. CDR1 and CDR2 are drawn from the germline V gene: SGHRS, YFSETQ. V is reduced by 4 bases and J by 3 bases, leaving a spacing of 16 bases between them. This sample's time point label indicates: second blood draw from one MS patient after hematopoietic stem cell transplantation. TCR beta repertoires were profiled from peripheral blood of 10 to 15 young patients with multiple sclerosis to demonstrate the VDJtools post-analysis software. The multiple sclerosis patients were children and adolescents between about 6 and 16 years of age.

The sequenced sample was blood, obtained after autologous hematopoietic stem cell transplantation. This receptor chain uses TRBV5-1 and TRBJ2-5; the D gene is possibly TRBD1 or TRBD2, each agreeing over 5 bases. This TCR was sampled from a girl aged 10 to 17 with multiple sclerosis. Donor details come from another sample of the same person, matched by shared clones. Here the CDR3 is given as CASSIAGTEKETQYF. The nucleotide sequence is TGCGCCAGCAGCATCGCCGGGACCGAGAAAGAGACCCAGTACTTC.